Sequencing of this T cell receptor (beta chain) was carried out in a study of prognosis after radiotherapy for stage I lung cancer. Study in general: It was considered that all non-small cell lung cancer patients were medically inoperable. Across the cohort, concurrent therapy accompanying stereotactic body radiotherapy was administered to no patient.

This clonotype was seen many times. Genomic DNA provided the template from which TCR beta CDR3 was amplified by two-round multiplex PCR. First-round PCR, the initial amplification, used primers specific to each TRBV and TRBJ gene. As the PCR entered its second round, universal primers were used. TCRdb called the multiplex PCR reads again in MiXCR, with one record for every CDR3 protein. The sample lists approximately 20,000 distinct CDR3 sequences, 43% occurring once. Trimming shortened V by 1 base and J by 1 base, and 11 bases separated the two germline ends. The germline V gene encodes CDR1 SGHDT and CDR2 YYEEEE. CDR3 length equals 15 residues.

The receptor comes from a donor over 45 with non-small cell lung cancer. The sequencing here drew on PBMCs, taken before or after stereotactic body radiation therapy (not recorded which). The gene calls are TRBV5-6 and TRBJ1-1, with unresolved D. CDR3 DNA sequence: TGTGCCAGCAGCTTGAGTGGTGGGTGGAACACTGAAGCTTTCTTT. As protein: CASSLSGGWNTEAFF.